One and the same sample provided the 27 T cell receptor beta chains below, sequenced in a study of shared clonotypes between healthy human individuals. Only in-frame clones appear in the TCRdb table, and some are missing; sequencing was by immunoSEQ multiplex PCR. This table holds about 980,000 clones, about 80% found once. Sequencing input: memory CD4+ T cells sorted from blood. Subset indicated: CD45RA-negative fraction. The receptors originated from a man younger than 30 in good health.

The genes are TRBV30 and TRBJ1-4, with D unclear. Looked up from germline, CDR1 is GTSNPN and CDR2 is SVGIG (reference sequence). V was pared by 3 bases and J by 7 bases, with 9 bases between. This CDR3 has 12 amino acids. The CDR3 DNA sequence: TGTGCCTGGAGCACCCGTACTGAAAAACTGTTTTTT. Protein product: CAWSTRTEKLFF.

This clone was observed a single time. CDR3 loop: CASSLEFSVPPQPQHF. The CDR3 DNA is TGTGCCAGCAGCTTAGAGTTCAGCGTCCCCCCCCAGCCCCAGCATTTT. This chain uses TRBV7-2 with TRBJ1-5; D is undetermined. The length of the CDR3 is 16 residues. With 1 base removed from V and 7 bases from J, the gap between germline ends came to 17 bases. Germline V gene data show CDR1 as SGHTA and CDR2 as FQGNSA.

V gene TRBV11-2 combines with J gene TRBJ2-2; 9 nucleotides align to TRBD2. CDR1 and CDR2 (germline): SGHAT, FQNNGV. The CDR3 is made up of 16 amino acids. The V gene end was trimmed by 2 bases and the J gene end by 1 base; junction bases not matched to a gene: 2. CDR3 in amino acids: CASSLPTSGNTGELFF. In DNA, the CDR3 is TGTGCCAGCAGCTTACCGACTAGCGGGAACACCGGGGAGCTGTTTTTT.

The chain has TRBV18 and TRBJ2-7; TRBD1 or TRBD2 may be the D gene (6 bases each). Germline assignment: CDR1 KGHSH and CDR2 LQKENI. V was cut by 0 bases and J by 2 bases, with 11 bases left in between. CDR3 length equals 15 residues. The CDR3 DNA is TGTGCCAGCTCACCACCGACGGGGGCCCCCTACGAGCAGTACTTC. It translates to CASSPPTGAPYEQYF.

This clone was counted between two and nine times. V is TRBV28 and J is TRBJ1-1; a weak D match, TRBD1 (5 bases). Germline CDR1 is MDHEN and CDR2 is SYDVKM. Trimming cost V 6 bases and J 9 bases, with 20 bases left between them. The CDR3 is 14 amino acids. CDR3 in DNA: TGTGCCAGCAGCCTCCTACAAGGGACTTTTAAAGCTTTCTTT. This translates into CASSLLQGTFKAFF.

This clone has only a few counts. The chain is built from TRBV5-6 and TRBJ2-1; D perhaps matches TRBD2 (6 bases). Germline V CDR1 and CDR2: SGHDT, YYEEEE. Between the trimmed V and J ends, which lost 4 bases and 7 bases, there was a span of 9 bases. The CDR3 covers 12 residues. CDR3 sequence reads: CASSGAGNEQFF. CDR3 sequence (DNA): TGTGCCAGCAGCGGCGCGGGAAATGAGCAGTTCTTC.

The J gene is TRBJ2-3, the V gene TRBV6-6; 9 bases are shared with TRBD1. The junction had 2 bases not matched to a gene; V was cut back by 6 bases and J by 1 base. The CDR3 runs 14 residues. Germline CDR1 and CDR2: MNHNY and SVGAGI (reference sequence). The CDR3 protein is CASRDRGGTDTQYF. CDR3 coding DNA: TGTGCCAGCAGAGACAGGGGGGGCACAGATACGCAGTATTTT.

A few counts support this clone. This sample also contains other DNA sequences that code for the same CDR3. This sequence joins TRBV18 and TRBJ2-1; D is tentatively TRBD1 or TRBD2 (5 bases each). The CDR3 contains 13 residues. Germline V gene lookup returns CDR1 KGHSH and CDR2 LQKENI. V was trimmed by 3 bases and J by 8 bases, leaving 11 bases between them. DNA for the CDR3: TGTGCCAGCTCACCGGTTAGGGACGATGAGCAGTTCTTC. Its protein is CASSPVRDDEQFF.

This clone was found once. The V and J genes are TRBV6-5 and TRBJ1-2, with a weak D call TRBD1 (5 bases). The germline CDR1 and CDR2 sequences are MNHEY and SVGAGI. V lost 6 bases, J lost 4 bases, and 12 bases lay in between. The CDR3 covers 13 residues. The CDR3 coding sequence is TGTGCCAGCAGGACCGGGGCGCCCTATGGCTACACCTTC. Amino acid sequence: CASRTGAPYGYTF.

About this clone itself: The same CDR3 is also encoded by other DNA sequences in this sample. The chain combines TRBV30 with TRBJ1-1, with a possible D match to TRBD1 (5 bases). The CDR3 runs to 13 residues. The V gene lost 2 bases and the J gene lost 0 bases, with 7 bases spanning the gap. The germline V gene encodes CDR1 GTSNPN and CDR2 SVGIG (reference sequence). For the CDR3, the DNA is TGTGCCTGGAGTAGGGGCCTGAACACTGAAGCTTTCTTT. Amino acids: CAWSRGLNTEAFF.

The rearrangement links TRBV30 to TRBJ2-7, with 9 bases lining up with TRBD2. Trimming removed 4 bases from V and 2 bases from J; junction bases left unmatched: 12. Germline V gives CDR1 GTSNPN, CDR2 SVGIG (reference sequence). CDR3 length equals 16 residues. The CDR3: CAWNLGGTSLTYEQYF. The CDR3 DNA reads as TGTGCCTGGAACCTCGGGGGGACTAGCCTGACCTACGAGCAGTACTTC.

The chain links TRBV5-1 to TRBJ2-5; 9 bases line up with TRBD1. CDR3 size: 14 residues. Germline CDR1 SGHRS, CDR2 YFSETQ. Trimming at V came to 7 bases and at J to 5 bases, leaving 9 bases not matched to a gene. CDR3 sequence reads: CASGGTGPWETQYF. The CDR3 nucleotides read TGCGCCAGCGGGGGGACAGGGCCCTGGGAGACCCAGTACTTC.

The rearrangement links TRBV5-4 to TRBJ2-7; D might be TRBD2 (6 bases). Germline-derived CDR1 and CDR2 are SGHNT and YYREEE (reference sequence). The CDR3 is 14 amino acids. V was cut by 0 bases and J by 2 bases, with 9 bases left in between. The chain's CDR3 is CASSLGGKTYEQYF. Written as DNA, the CDR3 is TGTGCCAGCAGCTTGGGCGGGAAAACCTACGAGCAGTACTTC.

The chain carries TRBV12-5 and TRBJ1-1; TRBD1 matches at 7 bases. The CDR3 covers 15 residues. The germline V gene encodes CDR1 LGHNT and CDR2 FRNRAP. The trim removed 6 bases at V and 4 bases at J, leaving 11 bases unmatched. CDR3 loop: CASGRDSLLGTEAFF. The CDR3 coding sequence is TGTGCTAGTGGCAGGGACAGCCTTCTGGGCACTGAAGCTTTCTTT.

This clone was recorded only once. The chain is built from TRBV6-5 and TRBJ2-3; TRBD2 aligns across 7 bases. There are 14 residues in the CDR3. V lost 6 bases and J lost 0; bases outside the gene matches: 3. Per the germline V gene, CDR1 is MNHEY and CDR2 is SVGAGI. The DNA for the CDR3 is TGTGCCAGCAGCCGGGACTATAGCACAGATACGCAGTATTTT. Translating gives CASSRDYSTDTQYF.

The chain recombines TRBV5-4 with TRBJ1-2; D is perhaps TRBD1 (5 bases). Trimming removed 4 bases from V and 2 bases from J, with 15 bases in between. This CDR3 contains 15 residues. Germline V gives CDR1 SGHNT, CDR2 YYREEE (reference sequence). CDR3 protein: CASSMGRELNYGYTF. CDR3 DNA: TGTGCCAGCAGCATGGGGCGGGAGCTAAACTATGGCTACACCTTC.

V gene TRBV4-3 combines with J gene TRBJ2-2, with 8 bases aligning to TRBD1. Germline loops: CDR1 LGHNA, CDR2 YSLEER. The CDR3 runs to 16 residues. With V trimmed by 4 bases and J by 4 bases, 8 bases remained unmatched. The CDR3: CASSPQSGGSTGELFF. CDR3 coding DNA: TGCGCCAGCAGCCCCCAGTCAGGGGGCAGCACCGGGGAGCTGTTTTTT.

V is TRBV18 and J is TRBJ2-5, with D possibly TRBD2 on 5 matching bases. This CDR3 contains 16 residues. Germline loops: CDR1 KGHSH, CDR2 LQKENI. V gave up 0 bases and J gave up 3 bases, with 14 bases separating them. In nucleotides, the CDR3 is TGTGCCAGCTCACCACCGGTTTTATCGGGAAAAGAGACCCAGTACTTC. Translation gives CASSPPVLSGKETQYF.

The V gene is TRBV19, the J gene TRBJ1-2, with unresolved D. Germline V gives CDR1 LNHDA, CDR2 SQIVND (reference sequence). This CDR3 comprises 14 residues. V gave up 5 bases and J gave up 6 bases, with 16 bases separating them. The CDR3 spells CASSQSHGLNGYTF. The CDR3 DNA sequence: TGTGCCAGTAGTCAGTCGCACGGGCTTAATGGCTACACCTTC.

In DNA form, the CDR3 reads TGTGCCAGCAGCCCCGCCGGGCGGTTCGGAGGATCACCCCTCCACTTT. As protein: CASSPAGRFGGSPLHF. This chain joins TRBV5-5 and TRBJ1-6, with D uncertain. CDR3 length equals 16 residues. In germline, CDR1 is SGHKS, CDR2 YYEKEE (reference sequence). The V gene lost 4 bases and the J gene lost 10 bases, with 21 bases spanning the gap.

This clone turned up a few times. In the same sample, other DNA sequences code for this CDR3. The chain is built from TRBV7-9 and TRBJ1-6, with no clear D. The germline CDR1 and CDR2 sequences are SEHNR and FQNEAQ (reference sequence). Deletions cut 1 base from V and 6 bases from J, with 1 base between. The CDR3 loop spans 12 amino acids. The DNA of the CDR3 is TGTGCCAGCAGCTTAGTTAATTCACCCCTCCACTTT. It encodes CASSLVNSPLHF.

The rearrangement uses TRBV7-2 and TRBJ2-7, with 7 bases aligning to TRBD1. The CDR3 contains 14 residues. Germline values: CDR1 SGHTA, CDR2 FQGNSA. The V gene end was trimmed by 6 bases and the J gene end by 2 bases; junction bases not matched to a gene: 7. CDR3 in amino acids: CASSSGQTPYEQYF. The CDR3 bases are TGTGCCAGCAGTTCGGGACAGACCCCCTACGAGCAGTACTTC.

The CDR3 is CASSAIPDRGATDTQYF. DNA for the CDR3: TGTGCCAGCAGTGCTATCCCGGACAGGGGGGCAACAGATACGCAGTATTTT. This chain links TRBV11-2 with TRBJ2-3; 10 bases match TRBD1. The V gene's germline CDR1 is SGHAT and CDR2 FQNNGV. V lost 6 bases, J lost 3 bases, and 12 bases stayed unmatched. There are 17 residues in the CDR3.

The chain combines TRBV7-9 with TRBJ2-2; 11 nucleotides line up with TRBD2. This CDR3 is 16 amino acids long. Germline V lookup: CDR1 SEHNR, CDR2 FQNEAQ (reference sequence). V shed 6 bases, J shed 5 bases, and the junction held 8 bases outside the gene matches. CDR3 nucleotide sequence: TGTGCCAGCAGACGTACTAGCGGGAGTGGTACCGGGGAGCTGTTTTTT. Amino acids: CASRRTSGSGTGELFF.

Ten or more counts support this clone. The rearrangement uses TRBV18 and TRBJ1-6, with D possibly TRBD1 on 6 matching bases. The CDR3 is made up of 14 amino acids. V dropped 6 bases and J dropped 6 bases, with 12 bases sitting between them. CDR1 KGHSH and CDR2 LQKENI come from the germline V gene. The CDR3 nucleotides read TGTGCCAGCTCCGAACCCAGGGGTAATTCACCCCTCCACTTT. Protein: CASSEPRGNSPLHF.

The chain has TRBV5-1 and TRBJ2-5; TRBD2 agrees at 10 bases. Germline V lookup: CDR1 SGHRS, CDR2 YFSETQ. Trimming at V came to 0 bases and at J to 6 bases, leaving 5 bases not matched to a gene. There are 15 residues in the CDR3. The CDR3 DNA reads as TGCGCCAGCAGCTTGGCAAGCGGGAGGGTGAAGACCCAGTACTTC. It yields the protein CASSLASGRVKTQYF.

The V gene is TRBV5-4, the J gene TRBJ2-1, with TRBD1 identical over 12 bases. Germline V gene sequence: CDR1 SGHNT, CDR2 YYREEE (reference sequence). The CDR3 extends over 15 amino acids. V was clipped by 4 bases and J by 7 bases; unmatched bases: 6. The CDR3 loop is CASSEGQGAWNEQFF. The CDR3 DNA sequence: TGTGCCAGCAGCGAGGGACAGGGGGCATGGAATGAGCAGTTCTTC.